Following are 2 T cell receptor beta chains from one sample sequenced in a study of control samples from healthy donors and cancer patients. The data were produced by immunoSEQ multiplex PCR, yet TCRdb's version contains in-frame clones alone and is incomplete. The data contain about 96,000 clones, 93% of them singletons. The specimen sequenced was blood. Every receptor here comes from a young man in good health.

The genes are TRBV2 and TRBJ1-6; a possible D gene is TRBD1 (6 bases). Trimming removed 3 bases from V and 0 bases from J, with 15 bases in between. The CDR3 spans 18 residues. Germline CDR1 and CDR2: SNHLY and FYNNEI. CDR3 amino acids: CASSERGGLSSYNSPLHF. The CDR3 nucleotides are TGTGCCAGCAGTGAGAGGGGGGGACTGAGCTCCTATAATTCACCCCTCCACTTT.

The genes are TRBV7-9 and TRBJ1-1, with a tentative D call TRBD1 (6 bases). The V gene's germline CDR1 is SEHNR and CDR2 FQNEAQ (reference sequence). The CDR3 runs 15 residues. The ends were cut back, 5 bases at V and 0 bases at J, with 13 bases in the middle. The CDR3 protein is CASSKETGLNTEAFF. In DNA, the CDR3 is TGTGCCAGCAGCAAGGAGACAGGTTTGAACACTGAAGCTTTCTTT.